This TCR beta chain was retrieved from a study of shared clonotypes between healthy human individuals. Profiling relied on immunoSEQ multiplex PCR, and the TCRdb table lists in-frame clones only, not all of them. Of millions of clones detected, more than 85% appear once; the ten largest clones hold about 0.37%. The source of this sequence is a man in his late teens or twenties in good health. Some clones in this sample may be carry-over from other donors' samples. The sequenced material came from naive CD4+ T cells from PBMCs. Regarding subset: CD45RA+ positively selected.

The CDR3 DNA sequence: TGTGCCAGCATGGTCAGTTTGAGCACAGATACGCAGTATTTT. It is translated as CASMVSLSTDTQYF. The chain uses TRBV2 and TRBJ2-3; D ambiguous. This CDR3 spans 14 amino acids. In germline, CDR1 is SNHLY, CDR2 FYNNEI. The V and J ends lost 7 bases and 0 bases respectively, with 11 bases between them.